Each of the 21 T cell receptor beta chains below was sequenced from the same sample in a study of T-cell reconstitution after alpha-beta-depleted transplantation in children. Researchers prepared the TCRbeta library using unique molecular identifiers, the study reports. TCRdb used MiXCR to reprocess the PCR reads, holding one entry per CDR3 protein. Among about 610,000 distinct CDR3 sequences, about 10% were seen once, and the ten largest hold less than 4.5%. The sample here was PBMCs from the stem cell graft donor, taken from the stem cell graft. The receptor source for this set is a human donor who donated a stem cell graft to a child with acute myeloid leukemia.

This clonotype showed up just a few times. This rearrangement joins TRBV5-1 to TRBJ2-1; 14 bases agree with TRBD2. The CDR3 extends over 21 amino acids. V shed 3 bases and J 5 bases; nucleotides not matched to a gene: 19. Per the germline V gene, CDR1 is SGHRS and CDR2 is YFSETQ. In DNA, the CDR3 is TGCGCCAGCAGCTCGACTCCCCAGGGACTAGCGGGAGTAGTTTCAAACAATGAGCAGTTCTTC. Translated, it gives CASSSTPQGLAGVVSNNEQFF.

V and J are TRBV29-1 and TRBJ2-7, with TRBD2 identical over 8 bases. V lost 6 bases, J lost 0 bases, and 13 bases stayed unmatched. The CDR3 runs 16 residues. The germline CDR1 and CDR2 sequences are SQVTM and ANQGSEA. The CDR3 DNA reads TGCAGCGTACGGGGGGGAACCTGGGCGGGCTCCTACGAGCAGTACTTC. It specifies CSVRGGTWAGSYEQYF.

This clonotype was seen a handful of times. This chain joins TRBV29-1 and TRBJ1-2; D is undetermined. The CDR3 sequence is 10 residues long. The germline V gene has CDR1 SQVTM and CDR2 ANQGSEA. The V and J ends lost 6 bases and 6 bases respectively, with 8 bases between them. CDR3 in amino acids: CSVGGDGYTF. In DNA, the CDR3 is TGCAGCGTCGGCGGGGATGGCTACACCTTC.

The chain has TRBV12-3 or TRBV12-4 and TRBJ2-1; the D call may be TRBD1 or TRBD2 (6 bases each). CDR3 size: 13 residues. V lost 8 bases and J 14 bases, leaving 22 bases between the germline ends. The CDR3 loop is CASYWDNTGEKFF. The CDR3 DNA follows: TGTGCCAGCTATTGGGACAATACGGGAGAAAAGTTCTTC.

This clonotype was detected ten times or more. The rearrangement joins TRBV6-1 to TRBJ1-3; D remains unclear. The CDR3 is 13 amino acids. Germline V CDR1 and CDR2: MNHNS, SASEGT. V gave up 7 bases and J gave up 4 bases, with 11 bases separating them. CDR3 nucleotide sequence: TGTGCCAGCATGCAGGCGACGGGAAACACCATATATTTT. Protein product: CASMQATGNTIYF.

This rearrangement joins TRBV5-1 to TRBJ2-2, with TRBD2 as a possible D gene (6 bases). This CDR3 comprises 14 residues. Germline CDR1 is SGHRS and CDR2 is YFSETQ. The germline V and J ends were trimmed by 6 bases and 1 base, with 10 bases remaining between them. The CDR3 region has the DNA TGCGCCAGCAAGGACTACCAGAACACCGGGGAGCTGTTTTTT. Translated: CASKDYQNTGELFF.

The chain has TRBV6-1 and TRBJ2-7, with TRBD2 identical over 13 bases. V shed 6 bases and J 4 bases; nucleotides not matched to a gene: 6. This CDR3 spans 15 amino acids. From germline, CDR1 is MNHNS and CDR2 SASEGT. CDR3 DNA: TGTGCCAGCAGAGGGACTAGCGGGAAAAGTTACGAGCAGTACTTC. This encodes CASRGTSGKSYEQYF.

In regard to this clonotype: One base away lies a much larger clone, so this may be a sequencing read error. V gene TRBV10-3 combines with J gene TRBJ2-1, with TRBD2 identical over 8 bases. The CDR3 has 14 amino acids. Germline CDR1 ENHRY, CDR2 SYGVKD. The CDR3 loop reads CAIKVEREYNEQSF. In DNA form, the CDR3 reads TGTGCCATCAAGGTCGAGCGGGAGTACAATGAGCAGTCCTTC.

This clonotype was recorded at least ten times. CDR3 nucleotides: TGCAGCGCGGGCTATGGCTACACCTTC. Amino acid sequence: CSAGYGYTF. The chain has TRBV29-1 and TRBJ1-2; no reliable D call. Germline loops: CDR1 SQVTM, CDR2 ANQGSEA. V lost 7 bases and J lost 4, with 4 bases in between. The CDR3 sequence is 9 residues long.

The sample holds many counts of this clonotype. This rearrangement joins TRBV15 to TRBJ2-7; D not certain. V was clipped by 3 bases and J by 4 bases, with 10 bases between them. The CDR3 length is 13 residues. Germline lookup yields CDR1 LNHNV and CDR2 YYDKDF (reference sequence). The DNA for the CDR3 is TGTGCCACCAGCAGCTCCACCCCATACGAGCAGTACTTC. It specifies CATSSSTPYEQYF.

This clonotype was recorded at least ten times. This chain joins TRBV5-1 and TRBJ2-7; D unclear. The CDR3 sequence is 13 residues long. From germline, CDR1 is SGHRS and CDR2 YFSETQ. Trimming took 0 bases from V and 3 from J, leaving 7 bases between them. CDR3 region: CASSLGGNYEQYF. As DNA, the CDR3 is TGCGCCAGCAGCTTGGGGGGTAACTACGAGCAGTACTTC. The full variable domain, rest sourced from reference TRBV5-1 and TRBJ2-7, is KAGVTQTPRYLIKTRGQQVTLSCSPISGHRSVSWYQQTPGQGLQFLFEYFSETQRNKGNFPGRFSGRQFSNSRSEMNVSTLELGDSALYLCASSLGGNYEQYFGPGTRLTVT.

This clonotype was counted ten times or more. This chain uses TRBV5-8 with TRBJ2-7; D is perhaps TRBD1 (6 bases). This CDR3 contains 15 residues. Deletions cut 4 bases from V and 6 bases from J, with 20 bases between. Germline V CDR1 and CDR2: SGHTS, YDEGEE. The CDR3 loop is CASSAPVTGSREQYF. CDR3 bases: TGTGCCAGCAGCGCCCCCGTGACAGGCTCTCGCGAGCAGTACTTC.

This clonotype was picked up many times. The V and J genes are TRBV14 and TRBJ2-7, with 7 bases matching TRBD1. There are 14 residues in the CDR3. Germline CDR1 and CDR2: SGHDN and FVKESK. The V segment lost 1 base and the J segment 3 bases; nucleotides outside the gene matches: 3. The CDR3 here is CASSQVPGGYEQYF. CDR3 sequence (DNA): TGTGCCAGCAGCCAAGTTCCAGGGGGCTACGAGCAGTACTTC.

This clonotype showed up just a few times. CDR3 sequence (DNA): TGTGCCAGCAGCTTAAGAGGGGCGGGAACGAACACCGGGGAGCTGTTTTTT. The encoded protein is CASSLRGAGTNTGELFF. The V and J genes are TRBV7-2 and TRBJ2-2, with D perhaps matching TRBD2 (6 bases). There are 17 residues in the CDR3. Germline CDR1 reads SGHTA; CDR2 reads FQGNSA. Trimming took off 2 bases at V and 0 bases at J, with 13 bases between the two ends.

The CDR3 DNA sequence: TGTGCCAGCAGCCGACAGGGTAGCGAAAAACTGTTTTTT. Protein product: CASSRQGSEKLFF. J is TRBJ1-4 and V is TRBV6-1, with 7 bases aligning to TRBD1. This CDR3 is 13 amino acids long. Germline V gene lookup returns CDR1 MNHNS and CDR2 SASEGT. The ends lost 6 bases at V and 8 bases at J; junction bases unmatched: 6.

The genes are TRBV28 and TRBJ2-7; 7 bases are shared with TRBD2. CDR3 length: 16 amino acids. Losses at the gene ends were 7 bases for V and 0 bases for J; bases not matched to a gene: 12. Germline CDR1 reads MDHEN; CDR2 reads SYDVKM. CDR3 in amino acids: CASTYTGGTGSYEQYF. The CDR3 region has the DNA TGTGCCAGCACCTACACCGGGGGGACGGGCTCCTACGAGCAGTACTTC. Filled out from reference TRBV28 and TRBJ2-7, the complete variable domain reads DVKVTQSSRYLVKRTGEKVFLECVQDMDHENMFWYRQDPGLGLRLIYFSYDVKMKEKGDIPEGYSVSREKKERFSLILESASTNQTSMYLCASTYTGGTGSYEQYFGPGTRLTVT.

This clonotype was observed many times. The chain couples TRBV7-3 to TRBJ2-5; 10 bases are a match to TRBD2. CDR1 is SGHTA, CDR2 FQGTGA, per germline. The CDR3 runs 15 residues. The V gene end was trimmed by 5 bases and the J gene end by 5 bases; junction bases not matched to a gene: 8. CDR3 protein: CASSQSGRAGETQYF. DNA for the CDR3: TGTGCCAGCAGCCAAAGCGGGAGGGCCGGGGAGACCCAGTACTTC.

This clonotype was detected a few times. This chain links TRBV5-5 with TRBJ2-1; D may be TRBD1 or TRBD2 (7 bases each). From germline, CDR1 is SGHKS and CDR2 YYEKEE (reference sequence). The CDR3 length is 15 residues. V was clipped by 2 bases and J by 4 bases, with 13 bases between them. The CDR3 DNA follows: TGTGCCAGCAGCTTCCCCAGGGGGGGTTACAATGAGCAGTTCTTC. Amino acid sequence: CASSFPRGGYNEQFF. Supplemented by reference TRBV5-5 and TRBJ2-1, the full variable domain reads DAGVTQSPTHLIKTRGQQVTLRCSPISGHKSVSWYQQVLGQGPQFIFQYYEKEERGRGNFPDRFSARQFPNYSSELNVNALLLGDSALYLCASSFPRGGYNEQFFGPGTRLTVL.

The J gene is TRBJ2-7, the V gene TRBV21-1. TRBV21-1 is marked as a pseudogene. The CDR3 sequence is 16 residues long. The CDR3 spells CASNTEKPRSSYEQYF. Written as DNA, the CDR3 is TGTGCCAGCAATACAGAAAAACCAAGGAGCTCCTACGAGCAGTACTTC.

CDR3 protein: CAARDRVPPGELFF. In DNA form, the CDR3 reads TGTGCCGCCCGGGACAGGGTCCCCCCTGGGGAGCTGTTTTTT. This chain uses TRBV6-1 with TRBJ2-2; 9 bases agree with TRBD1. CDR1 is MNHNS, CDR2 SASEGT, per germline. With V trimmed by 11 bases and J by 8 bases, 12 bases remained unmatched. The CDR3 is made up of 14 amino acids.

This clonotype was observed a handful of times. The V call is TRBV12-3 or TRBV12-4, the J call TRBJ2-3, with TRBD2 as a possible D gene (6 bases). The CDR3 contains 16 residues. V was clipped by 4 bases and J by 0 bases, with 14 bases between them. CDR3: CASSSRRAVSTDTQYF. The CDR3 coding sequence is TGTGCCAGCAGTTCCCGGAGGGCCGTTAGCACAGATACGCAGTATTTT.